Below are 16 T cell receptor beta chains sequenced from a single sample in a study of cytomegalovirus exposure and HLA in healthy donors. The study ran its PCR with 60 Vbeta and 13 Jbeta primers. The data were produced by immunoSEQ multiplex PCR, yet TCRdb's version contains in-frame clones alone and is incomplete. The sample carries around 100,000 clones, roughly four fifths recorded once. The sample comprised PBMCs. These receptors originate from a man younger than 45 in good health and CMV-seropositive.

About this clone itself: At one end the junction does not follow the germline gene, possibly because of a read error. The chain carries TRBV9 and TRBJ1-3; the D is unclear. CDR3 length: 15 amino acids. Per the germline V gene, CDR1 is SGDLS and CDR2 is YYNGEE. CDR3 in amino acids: CASSVEELSRNTIYF. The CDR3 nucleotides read TGTGCCAGCAGCGTAGAGGAGCTCTCTAGAAACACCATATATTTT.

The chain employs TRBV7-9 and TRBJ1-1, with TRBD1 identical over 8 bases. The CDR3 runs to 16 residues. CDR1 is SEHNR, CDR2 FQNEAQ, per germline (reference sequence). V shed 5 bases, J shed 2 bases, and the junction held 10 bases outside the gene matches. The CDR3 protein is CASSRPRTGQNTEAFF. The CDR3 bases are TGTGCCAGCAGCCGACCACGGACAGGGCAAAACACTGAAGCTTTCTTT.

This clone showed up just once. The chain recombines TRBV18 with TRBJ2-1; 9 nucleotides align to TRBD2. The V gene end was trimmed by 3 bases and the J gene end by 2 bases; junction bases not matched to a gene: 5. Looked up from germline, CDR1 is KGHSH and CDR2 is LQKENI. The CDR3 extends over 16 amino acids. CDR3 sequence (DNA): TGTGCCAGCTCACCCCTTAGCGGGGGACCCTACAATGAGCAGTTCTTC. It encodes CASSPLSGGPYNEQFF.

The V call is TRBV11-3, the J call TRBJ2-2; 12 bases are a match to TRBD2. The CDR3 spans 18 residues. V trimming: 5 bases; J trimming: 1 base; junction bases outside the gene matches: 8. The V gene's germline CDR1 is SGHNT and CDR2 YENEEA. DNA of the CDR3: TGTGCCAGCAGCCCGGCTTCGGGACTAGCGGGGAACACCGGGGAGCTGTTTTTT. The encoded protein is CASSPASGLAGNTGELFF.

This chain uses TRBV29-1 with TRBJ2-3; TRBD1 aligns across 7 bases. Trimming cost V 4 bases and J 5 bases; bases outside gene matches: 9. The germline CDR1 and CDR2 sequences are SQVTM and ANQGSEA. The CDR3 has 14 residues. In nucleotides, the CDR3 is TGCAGCGTTGGTCCGGGACAGCAAAGAGATACGCAGTATTTT. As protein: CSVGPGQQRDTQYF.

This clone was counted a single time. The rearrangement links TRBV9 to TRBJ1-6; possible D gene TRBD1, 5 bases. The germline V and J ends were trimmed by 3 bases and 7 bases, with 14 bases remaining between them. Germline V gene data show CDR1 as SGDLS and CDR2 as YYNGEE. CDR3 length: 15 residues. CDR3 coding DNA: TGTGCCAGCAGCGCGGACACCTTCGGGAATTCACCCCTCCACTTT. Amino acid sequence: CASSADTFGNSPLHF.

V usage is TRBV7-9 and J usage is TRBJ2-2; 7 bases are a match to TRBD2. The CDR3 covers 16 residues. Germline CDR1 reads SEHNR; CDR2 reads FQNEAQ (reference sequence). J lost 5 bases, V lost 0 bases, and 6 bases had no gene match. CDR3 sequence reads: CASSLAGGPRTGELFF. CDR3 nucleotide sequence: TGTGCCAGCAGCTTAGCGGGAGGGCCGAGGACCGGGGAGCTGTTTTTT.

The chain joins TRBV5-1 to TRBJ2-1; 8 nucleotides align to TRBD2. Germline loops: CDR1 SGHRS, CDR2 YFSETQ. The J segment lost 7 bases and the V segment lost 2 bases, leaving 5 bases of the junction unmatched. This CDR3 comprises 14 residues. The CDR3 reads CASSLAGTRNEQFF. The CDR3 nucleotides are TGCGCCAGCAGCTTAGCCGGGACTAGGAATGAGCAGTTCTTC.

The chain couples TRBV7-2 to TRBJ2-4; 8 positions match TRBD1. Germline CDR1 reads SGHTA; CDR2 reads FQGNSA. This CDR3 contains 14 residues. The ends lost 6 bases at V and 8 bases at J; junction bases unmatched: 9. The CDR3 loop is CASSRGQGVDIQYF. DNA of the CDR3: TGTGCCAGCAGTAGAGGACAGGGAGTCGACATTCAGTACTTC.

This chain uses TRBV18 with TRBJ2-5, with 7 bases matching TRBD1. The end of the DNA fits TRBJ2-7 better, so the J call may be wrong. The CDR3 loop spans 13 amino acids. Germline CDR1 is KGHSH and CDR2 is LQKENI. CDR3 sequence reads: CASSSNRGDEQYF. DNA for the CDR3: TGTGCCAGCTCCTCGAACAGGGGCGACGAGCAGTACTTC.

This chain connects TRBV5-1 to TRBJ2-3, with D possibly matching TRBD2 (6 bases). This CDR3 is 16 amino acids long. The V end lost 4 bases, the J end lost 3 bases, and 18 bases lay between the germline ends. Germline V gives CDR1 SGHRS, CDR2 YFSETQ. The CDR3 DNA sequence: TGCGCCAGCAGCCGAATCAGCGGGTTTGGGACAGATACGCAGTATTTT. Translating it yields CASSRISGFGTDTQYF.

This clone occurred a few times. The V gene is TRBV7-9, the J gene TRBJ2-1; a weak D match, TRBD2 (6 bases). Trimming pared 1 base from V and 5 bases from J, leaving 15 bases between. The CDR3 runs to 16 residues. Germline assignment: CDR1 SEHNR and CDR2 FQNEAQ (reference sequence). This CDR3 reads CASSLGAGPVNNEQFF. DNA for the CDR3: TGTGCCAGCAGCTTAGGCGCGGGACCAGTTAACAATGAGCAGTTCTTC.

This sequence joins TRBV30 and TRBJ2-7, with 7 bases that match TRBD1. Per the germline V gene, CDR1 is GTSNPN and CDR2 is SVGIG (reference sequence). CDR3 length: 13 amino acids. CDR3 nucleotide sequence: TGTGCTTACGACAGGGCGTTTTCCTACGAGCAGTACTTC. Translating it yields CAYDRAFSYEQYF.

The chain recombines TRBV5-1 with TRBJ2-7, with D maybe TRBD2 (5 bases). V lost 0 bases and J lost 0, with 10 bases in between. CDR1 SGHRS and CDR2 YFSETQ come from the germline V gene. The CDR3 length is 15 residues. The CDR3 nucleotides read TGCGCCAGCAGCTTGGCCCCGGGAAGCTCCTACGAGCAGTACTTC. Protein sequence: CASSLAPGSSYEQYF.

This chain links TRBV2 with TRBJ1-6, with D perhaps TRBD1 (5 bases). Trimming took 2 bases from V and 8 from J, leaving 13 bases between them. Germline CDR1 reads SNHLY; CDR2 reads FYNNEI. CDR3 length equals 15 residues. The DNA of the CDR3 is TGTGCCAGCAGTGAAACCCGAGGGGAGGATTCACCCCTCCACTTT. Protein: CASSETRGEDSPLHF.

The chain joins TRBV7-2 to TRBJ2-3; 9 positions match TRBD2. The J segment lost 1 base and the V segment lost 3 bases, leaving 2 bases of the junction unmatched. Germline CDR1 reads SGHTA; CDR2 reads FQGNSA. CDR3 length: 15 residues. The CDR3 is CASSFGTSRTDTQYF. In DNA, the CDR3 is TGTGCCAGCAGCTTCGGGACTAGCCGCACAGATACGCAGTATTTT.